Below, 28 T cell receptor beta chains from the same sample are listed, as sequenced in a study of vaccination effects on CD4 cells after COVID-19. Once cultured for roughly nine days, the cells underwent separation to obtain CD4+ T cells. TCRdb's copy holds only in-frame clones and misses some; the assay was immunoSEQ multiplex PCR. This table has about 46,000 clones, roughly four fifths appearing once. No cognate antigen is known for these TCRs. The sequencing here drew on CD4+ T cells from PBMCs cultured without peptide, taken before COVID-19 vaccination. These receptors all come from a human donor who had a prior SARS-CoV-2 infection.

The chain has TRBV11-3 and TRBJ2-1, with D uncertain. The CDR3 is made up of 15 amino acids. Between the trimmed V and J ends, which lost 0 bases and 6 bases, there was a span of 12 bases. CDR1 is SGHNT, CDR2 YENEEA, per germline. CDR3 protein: CASSLEGLSGNEQFF. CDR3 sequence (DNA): TGTGCCAGCAGCTTAGAGGGCCTTTCGGGCAATGAGCAGTTCTTC.

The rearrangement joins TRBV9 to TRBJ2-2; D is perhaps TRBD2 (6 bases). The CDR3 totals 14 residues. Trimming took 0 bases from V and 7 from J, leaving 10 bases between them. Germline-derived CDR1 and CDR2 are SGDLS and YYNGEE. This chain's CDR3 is CASSVVGGFGELFF. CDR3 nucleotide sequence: TGTGCCAGCAGCGTAGTGGGGGGATTCGGGGAGCTGTTTTTT. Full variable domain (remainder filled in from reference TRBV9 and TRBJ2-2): DSGVTQTPKHLITATGQRVTLRCSPRSGDLSVYWYQQSLDQGLQFLIQYYNGEERAKGNILERFSAQQFPDLHSELNLSSLELGDSALYFCASSVVGGFGELFFGEGSRLTVL.

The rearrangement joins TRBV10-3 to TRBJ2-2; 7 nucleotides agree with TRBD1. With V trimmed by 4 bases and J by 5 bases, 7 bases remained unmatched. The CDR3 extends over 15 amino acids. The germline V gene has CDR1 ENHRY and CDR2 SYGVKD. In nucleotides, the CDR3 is TGTGCCATCAGTGCAAGGGGGCGACGGACCGGGGAGCTGTTTTTT. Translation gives CAISARGRRTGELFF.

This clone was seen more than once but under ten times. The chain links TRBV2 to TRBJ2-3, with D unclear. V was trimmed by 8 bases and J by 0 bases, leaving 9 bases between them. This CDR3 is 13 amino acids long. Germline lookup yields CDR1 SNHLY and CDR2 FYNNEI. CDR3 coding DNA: TGTGCCAGCCTAGGTAGTAGCACAGATACGCAGTATTTT. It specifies CASLGSSTDTQYF.

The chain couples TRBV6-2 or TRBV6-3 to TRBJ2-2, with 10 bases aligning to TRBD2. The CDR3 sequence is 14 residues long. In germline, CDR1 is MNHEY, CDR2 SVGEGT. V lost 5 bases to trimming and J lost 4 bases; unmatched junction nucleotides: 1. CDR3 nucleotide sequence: TGTGCCAGCAGTCGGACTAGCGGCACCGGGGAGCTGTTTTTT. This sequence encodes CASSRTSGTGELFF.

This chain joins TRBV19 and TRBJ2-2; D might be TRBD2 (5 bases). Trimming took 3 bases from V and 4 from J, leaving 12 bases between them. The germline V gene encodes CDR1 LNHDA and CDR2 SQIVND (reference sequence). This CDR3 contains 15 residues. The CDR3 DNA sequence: TGTGCCAGTAGTATGAATGGACTCATCACCGGGGAGCTGTTTTTT. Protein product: CASSMNGLITGELFF.

In DNA form, the CDR3 reads TGTGCCACCCAGCGGGGGCCCACAGATACGCAGTATTTT. Residues: CATQRGPTDTQYF. The rearrangement uses TRBV2 and TRBJ2-3, with 8 bases lining up with TRBD2. Trimming cost V 10 bases and J 2 bases; bases outside gene matches: 5. The CDR3 is 13 amino acids. Per the germline V gene, CDR1 is SNHLY and CDR2 is FYNNEI.

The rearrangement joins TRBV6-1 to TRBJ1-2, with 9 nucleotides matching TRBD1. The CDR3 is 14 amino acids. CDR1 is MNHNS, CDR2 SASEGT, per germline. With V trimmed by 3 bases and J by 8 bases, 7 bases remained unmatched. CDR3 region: CASSDRGQGGGYTF. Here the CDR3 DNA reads TGTGCCAGCAGTGACAGGGGACAGGGAGGAGGCTACACCTTC.

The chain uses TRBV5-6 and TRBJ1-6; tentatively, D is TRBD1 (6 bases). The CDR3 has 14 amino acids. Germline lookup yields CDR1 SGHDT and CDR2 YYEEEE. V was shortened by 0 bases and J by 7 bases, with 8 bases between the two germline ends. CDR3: CASSLGTENSPLHF. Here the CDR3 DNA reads TGTGCCAGCAGCTTGGGGACAGAGAATTCACCCCTCCACTTT.

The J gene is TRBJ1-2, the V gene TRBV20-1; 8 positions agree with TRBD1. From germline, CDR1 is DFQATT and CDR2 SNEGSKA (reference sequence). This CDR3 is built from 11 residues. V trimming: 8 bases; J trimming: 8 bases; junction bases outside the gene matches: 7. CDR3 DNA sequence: TGCAGTCAGGGGGCAGTGGGGGGCTACACCTTC. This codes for CSQGAVGGYTF.

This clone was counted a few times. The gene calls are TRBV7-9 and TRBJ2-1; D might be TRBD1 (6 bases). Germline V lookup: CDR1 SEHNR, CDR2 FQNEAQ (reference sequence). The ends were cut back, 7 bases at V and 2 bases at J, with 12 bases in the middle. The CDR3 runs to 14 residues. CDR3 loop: CASKDSSTYNEQFF. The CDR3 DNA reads TGTGCCAGCAAGGACAGTTCTACCTACAATGAGCAGTTCTTC.

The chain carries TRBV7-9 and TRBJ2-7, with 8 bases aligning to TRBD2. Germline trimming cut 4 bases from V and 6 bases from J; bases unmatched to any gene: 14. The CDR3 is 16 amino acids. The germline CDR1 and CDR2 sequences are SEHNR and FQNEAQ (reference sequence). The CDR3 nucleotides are TGTGCCAGCAGCTGGGGGCCTAGCGGGTACTCTCGCGAGCAGTACTTC. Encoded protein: CASSWGPSGYSREQYF.

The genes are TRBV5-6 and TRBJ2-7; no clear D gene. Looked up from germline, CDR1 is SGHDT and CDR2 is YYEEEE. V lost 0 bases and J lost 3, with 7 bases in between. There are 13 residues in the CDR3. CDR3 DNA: TGTGCCAGCAGCTTGGGGGCTAGCTACGAGCAGTACTTC. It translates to CASSLGASYEQYF.

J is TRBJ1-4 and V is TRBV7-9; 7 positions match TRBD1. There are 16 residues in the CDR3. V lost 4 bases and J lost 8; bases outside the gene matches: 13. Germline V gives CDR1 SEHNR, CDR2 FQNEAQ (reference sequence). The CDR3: CASSSLRKGQLEKLFF. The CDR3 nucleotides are TGTGCCAGCAGCTCGCTTAGGAAGGGACAGTTGGAAAAACTGTTTTTT.

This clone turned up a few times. CDR3 in DNA: TGTGCCTGGGGGGTGAGGACTGAAGCTTTCTTT. This encodes CAWGVRTEAFF. This chain connects TRBV30 to TRBJ1-1; D is undetermined. The CDR3 has 11 amino acids. Germline V gene data show CDR1 as GTSNPN and CDR2 as SVGIG (reference sequence). Trimming pared 5 bases from V and 5 bases from J, leaving 9 bases between.

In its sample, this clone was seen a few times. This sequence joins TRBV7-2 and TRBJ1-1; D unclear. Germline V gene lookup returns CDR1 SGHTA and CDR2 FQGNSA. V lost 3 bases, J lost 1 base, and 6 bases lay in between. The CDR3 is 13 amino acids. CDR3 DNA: TGTGCCAGCAGCTTCCTACGGAACACTGAAGCTTTCTTT. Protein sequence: CASSFLRNTEAFF.

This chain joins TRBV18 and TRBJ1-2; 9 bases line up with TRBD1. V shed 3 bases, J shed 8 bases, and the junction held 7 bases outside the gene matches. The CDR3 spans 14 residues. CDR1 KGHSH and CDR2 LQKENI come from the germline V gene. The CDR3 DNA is TGTGCCAGCTCACCCGAGGGACAGGGAACCGGCTACACCTTC. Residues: CASSPEGQGTGYTF.

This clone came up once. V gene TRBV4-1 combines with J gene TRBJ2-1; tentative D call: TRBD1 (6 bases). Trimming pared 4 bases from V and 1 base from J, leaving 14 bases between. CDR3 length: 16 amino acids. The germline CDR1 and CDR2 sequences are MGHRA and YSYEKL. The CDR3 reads CASSRSQGVSYNEQFF. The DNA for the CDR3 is TGCGCCAGCAGCCGTTCACAGGGCGTATCCTACAATGAGCAGTTCTTC.

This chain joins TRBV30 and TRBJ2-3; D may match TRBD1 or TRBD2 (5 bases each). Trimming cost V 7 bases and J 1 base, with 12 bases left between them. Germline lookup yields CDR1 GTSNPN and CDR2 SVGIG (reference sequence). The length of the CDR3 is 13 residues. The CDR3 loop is CASGVGGTDTQYF. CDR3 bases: TGTGCCTCGGGTGTGGGGGGCACAGATACGCAGTATTTT. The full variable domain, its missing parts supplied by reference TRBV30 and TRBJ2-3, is SQTIHQWPATLVQPVGSPLSLECTVEGTSNPNLYWYRQAAGRGLQLLFYSVGIGQISSEVPQNLSASRPQDRQFILSSKKLLLSDSGFYLCASGVGGTDTQYFGPGTRLTVL.

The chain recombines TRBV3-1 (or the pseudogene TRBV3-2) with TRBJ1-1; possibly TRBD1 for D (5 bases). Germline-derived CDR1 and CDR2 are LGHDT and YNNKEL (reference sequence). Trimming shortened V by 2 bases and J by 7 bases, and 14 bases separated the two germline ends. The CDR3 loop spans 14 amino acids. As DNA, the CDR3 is TGTGCCAGCAGCCAACGGGGCGCGGGGGGTGAAGCTTTCTTT. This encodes CASSQRGAGGEAFF.

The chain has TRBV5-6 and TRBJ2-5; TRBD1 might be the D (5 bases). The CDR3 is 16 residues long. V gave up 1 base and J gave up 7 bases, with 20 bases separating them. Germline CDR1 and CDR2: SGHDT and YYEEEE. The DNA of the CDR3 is TGTGCCAGCAGCTTGTCCCAGGCCTACCCTAGGGGGACCCAGTACTTC. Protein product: CASSLSQAYPRGTQYF.

CDR3 in DNA: TGTGCTAGTGGTCTCGGGTTGAACACTGAAGCTTTCTTT. The encoded protein is CASGLGLNTEAFF. The chain recombines TRBV12-5 with TRBJ1-1; the D is unclear. With 5 bases removed from V and 0 bases from J, the gap between germline ends came to 7 bases. This CDR3 is built from 13 residues. The V gene's germline CDR1 is LGHNT and CDR2 FRNRAP. Supplemented by reference TRBV12-5 and TRBJ1-1, the full variable domain reads DARVTQTPRHKVTEMGQEVTMRCQPILGHNTVFWYRQTMMQGLELLAYFRNRAPLDDSGMPKDRFSAEMPDATLATLKIQPSEPRDSAVYFCASGLGLNTEAFFGQGTRLTVV.

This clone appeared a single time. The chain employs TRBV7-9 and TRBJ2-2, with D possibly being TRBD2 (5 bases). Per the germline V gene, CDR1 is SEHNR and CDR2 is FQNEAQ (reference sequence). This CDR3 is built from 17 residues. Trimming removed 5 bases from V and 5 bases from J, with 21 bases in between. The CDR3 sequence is CASSPPGLGSGTGELFF. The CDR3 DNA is TGTGCCAGCAGCCCGCCCGGGTTAGGGTCGGGAACCGGGGAGCTGTTTTTT.

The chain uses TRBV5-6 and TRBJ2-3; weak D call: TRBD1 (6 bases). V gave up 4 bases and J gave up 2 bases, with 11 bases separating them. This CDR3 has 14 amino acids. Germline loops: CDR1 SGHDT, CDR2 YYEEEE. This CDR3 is CASSAGEITDTQYF. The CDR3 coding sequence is TGTGCCAGCAGCGCAGGGGAGATCACAGATACGCAGTATTTT.

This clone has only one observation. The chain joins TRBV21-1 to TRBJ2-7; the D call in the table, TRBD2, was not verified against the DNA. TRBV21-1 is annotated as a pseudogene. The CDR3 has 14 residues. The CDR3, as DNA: TGTGCCAGCAGCAAGGGGACTGAGACCTACGAGCAGTACTTC. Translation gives CASSKGTETYEQYF.

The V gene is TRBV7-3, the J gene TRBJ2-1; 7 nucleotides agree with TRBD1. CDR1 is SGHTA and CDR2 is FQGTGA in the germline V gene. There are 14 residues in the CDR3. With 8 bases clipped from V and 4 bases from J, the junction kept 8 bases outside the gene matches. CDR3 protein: CASATGTAYNEQFF. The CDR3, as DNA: TGTGCCAGCGCGACCGGGACAGCTTACAATGAGCAGTTCTTC.

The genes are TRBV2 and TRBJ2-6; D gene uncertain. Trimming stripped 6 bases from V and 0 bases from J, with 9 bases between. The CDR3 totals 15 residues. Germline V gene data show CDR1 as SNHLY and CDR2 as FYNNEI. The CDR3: CASRRYSSGANVLTF. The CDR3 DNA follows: TGTGCCAGCAGAAGATACAGCTCTGGGGCCAACGTCCTGACTTTC.

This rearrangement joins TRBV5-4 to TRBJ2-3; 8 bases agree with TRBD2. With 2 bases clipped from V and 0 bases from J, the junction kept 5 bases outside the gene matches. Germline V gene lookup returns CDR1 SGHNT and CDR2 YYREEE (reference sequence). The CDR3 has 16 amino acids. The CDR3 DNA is TGTGCCAGCAGCTTTTGGAGCGGGAGTAGCACAGATACGCAGTATTTT. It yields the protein CASSFWSGSSTDTQYF. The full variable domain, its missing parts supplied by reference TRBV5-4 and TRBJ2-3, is ETGVTQSPTHLIKTRGQQVTLRCSSQSGHNTVSWYQQALGQGPQFIFQYYREEENGRGNFPPRFSGLQFPNYSSELNVNALELDDSALYLCASSFWSGSSTDTQYFGPGTRLTVL.